The clone carrying this T cell receptor beta chain was counted many times. Stated time point: sample taken at primary tumor resection. These data originate in a study of spatial heterogeneity in lung cancer. Germline V lookup: CDR1 MNHEY, CDR2 SVGAGI. CDR3 length equals 15 residues. Trimming pared 6 bases from V and 4 bases from J, leaving 19 bases between. One entry per CDR3 protein results from TCRdb running MiXCR on the 5' RACE reads. This table has 48,000 or so distinct CDR3 sequences, around 5.2% appearing once. The TCR originated in a male donor with early-stage non-small cell lung cancer. V and J are TRBV6-5 and TRBJ2-7, with a tentative D call TRBD1 (9 bases). Sequences were derived from PBMCs, sampled at surgery. The CDR3 loop reads CASSRGGQGVYEQYF. Here the CDR3 DNA reads TGTGCCAGCAGCCGGGGGGGACAGGGAGTGTACGAGCAGTACTTC.